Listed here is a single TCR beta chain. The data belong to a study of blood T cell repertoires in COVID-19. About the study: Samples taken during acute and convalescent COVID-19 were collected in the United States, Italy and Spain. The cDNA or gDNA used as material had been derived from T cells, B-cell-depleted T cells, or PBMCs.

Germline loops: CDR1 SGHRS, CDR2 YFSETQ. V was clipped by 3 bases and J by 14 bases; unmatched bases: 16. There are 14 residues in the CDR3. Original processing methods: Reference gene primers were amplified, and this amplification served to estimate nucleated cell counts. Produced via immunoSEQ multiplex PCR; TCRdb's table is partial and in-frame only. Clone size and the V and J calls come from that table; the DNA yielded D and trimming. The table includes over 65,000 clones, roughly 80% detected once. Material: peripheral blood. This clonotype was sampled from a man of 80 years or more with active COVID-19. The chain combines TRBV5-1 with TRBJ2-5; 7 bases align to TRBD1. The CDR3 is CASSSLNTDRAGYF. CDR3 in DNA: TGCGCCAGCAGCTCCTTAAATACAGACAGGGCTGGCTACTTC.